Sequencing of this TCR beta chain was carried out in a study of PD-L1 blockade in urothelial cancer. Study overall: Among blood samples, the median T cell count was approximately 150,000.

Generated by immunoSEQ multiplex PCR, the TCRdb table keeps only in-frame clones and is missing some. The sample includes around 62,000 clones, around nine tenths of them seen just once. This clone occurred once. The time point: peripheral blood 6 weeks after treatment start. Material: PBMCs, obtained around atezolizumab (anti-PD-L1) treatment. The clonotype originates from a man aged 55 to 70 with urothelial cancer.

CDR3 sequence (DNA): TGTGCCAGCAGCGCAAATGGACAGGGCCACGAGCAGTACTTC. It yields the protein CASSANGQGHEQYF. The V call is TRBV7-3, the J call TRBJ2-7; 8 bases are shared with TRBD1. J was trimmed by 5 bases and V by 5 bases; bases with no gene match: 8. Per germline, CDR1 SGHTA and CDR2 FQGTGA. CDR3 length: 14 residues.